This is a list of T cell receptor beta chains from one sample in a study of blood T cell repertoires in COVID-19. Clones were sequenced by immunoSEQ multiplex PCR, and TCRdb holds only the in-frame ones, with some missing. The sample holds 250,000 to 300,000 clones, more than 75% seen once. The specimen was PBMCs or T cells enriched from blood (not recorded which). The receptors derive from an older woman in a cohort exposed to, infected with or recovered from COVID-19 (not recorded which). The conserved cysteine and the conserved F or W are not part of the CDR3 here. Fields, in order: J gene, V gene, clone size, CDR3 protein. Size values are once, few and many counts, or a class for expanded clones, and some rows have none.

>TRBJ2-5|TRBV27|once
ARDPGTSGKGRGETQY
>TRBJ2-1|TRBV3-1/TRBV3-2|-
ASSQDPLSGLVYPSEQF
>TRBJ2-7|TRBV25-1|-
ASSVGRLTYEQY
>TRBJ2-2|TRBV24-1|-
ATSDPGQGYTGELF
>TRBJ1-3|TRBV5-1|-
ASSSDSSSGGNTIY
>TRBJ2-4|TRBV4-3|-
ASSPGLAGSKNIQY
>TRBJ2-3|TRBV24-1|-
ATSETGSTDTQY
>TRBJ1-1|TRBV5-4|-
ASSSLTKMNTEAF
>TRBJ2-3|TRBV11-1|-
ASRSTGADTQY
>TRBJ2-7|TRBV7-9|-
ASSTGLSEQY
>TRBJ2-7|TRBV28|-
ASSFRGYEQY
>TRBJ2-1|TRBV5-1|-
ASSPTASSYNEQF
>TRBJ2-1|TRBV28|-
ASSRAGTTGNEQF
>TRBJ2-7|TRBV6-5|-
ASSTSGQGYEQY
>TRBJ2-3|TRBV28|once
ASRGKVLTDTQY